This T cell receptor beta chain was obtained from a study of cytomegalovirus exposure and HLA in healthy donors. Study findings and constraints: Subsequent analysis showed first-cohort TCR clusters tending to co-occur in more than 95 validation repertoires. For cytomegalovirus status, the classifier reportedly gave diagnoses with high specificity and sensitivity. Cytomegalovirus association was assigned to about 150 TCR beta chains.

An approximately 120-subject validation cohort, separate from the approximately 690-subject first cohort, supplied the donors. Note on this clone: Its antigen is undetermined.

The data were produced by immunoSEQ multiplex PCR, yet TCRdb's version contains in-frame clones alone and is incomplete. Altogether about 200,000 clones are present, roughly 80% being singletons, with the ten largest covering 4.5% to 6%. What was sequenced was PBMCs. The receptor was derived from a woman younger than 30 in good health and CMV-seronegative.

The CDR3 DNA reads TGCGCCAGCAGCCGAACCTTACAGGGGGCAACGGCTTTCTTT. Its protein is CASSRTLQGATAFF. The genes are TRBV4-1 and TRBJ1-1; TRBD1 matches 9 bases. The V and J ends lost 4 bases and 11 bases, in that order; junction bases with no gene match: 11. The CDR3 contains 14 residues. CDR1 and CDR2 (germline): MGHRA, YSYEKL.